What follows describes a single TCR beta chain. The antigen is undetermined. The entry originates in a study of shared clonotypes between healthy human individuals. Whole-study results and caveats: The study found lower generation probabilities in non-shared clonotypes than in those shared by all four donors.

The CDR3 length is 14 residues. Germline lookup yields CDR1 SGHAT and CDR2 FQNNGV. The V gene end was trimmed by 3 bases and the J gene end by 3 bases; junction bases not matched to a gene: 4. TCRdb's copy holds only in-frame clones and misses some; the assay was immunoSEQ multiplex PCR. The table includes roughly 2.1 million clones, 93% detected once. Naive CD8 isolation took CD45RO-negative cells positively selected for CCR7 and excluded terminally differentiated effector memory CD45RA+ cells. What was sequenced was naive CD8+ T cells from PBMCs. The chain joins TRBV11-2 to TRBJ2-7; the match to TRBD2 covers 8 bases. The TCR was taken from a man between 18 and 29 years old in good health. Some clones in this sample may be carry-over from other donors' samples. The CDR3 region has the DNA TGTGCCAGCAGCTTTAGCGGGACACGCTACGAGCAGTACTTC. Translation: CASSFSGTRYEQYF.